The T cell receptor beta chain described here comes from a study of high-grade serous ovarian cancer treatment subgroups. Overall study results and limits: Same-patient tumor repertoires overlapped at roughly 0.1 to 0.85; different patients barely overlapped.

Between the trimmed V and J ends, which lost 5 bases and 2 bases, there was a span of 10 bases. CDR1 and CDR2 (germline): MNHEY, SMNVEV (reference sequence). The CDR3 covers 15 residues. Concerning this clone: What it recognizes is unknown.

Tumor samples were taken before definitive surgery or chemotherapy. Assay used: immunoSEQ multiplex PCR; TCRdb lists only in-frame clones, some missing. The data contain approximately 5,000 clones, about 70% of them seen just once; the ten biggest clones take up more than 15%. Sample: tumor tissue. The rearrangement joins TRBV27 to TRBJ2-6; tentatively, D is TRBD2 (5 bases). The receptor was isolated from a human donor with high-grade serous ovarian cancer. CDR3 region: CASSHGSPGANVLTF. The CDR3 DNA reads as TGTGCCAGCAGTCATGGGAGCCCTGGGGCCAACGTCCTGACTTTC.